The rows below give T cell receptor beta chains drawn from one sample of a study of PD-1 and CTLA-4 blockade in melanoma. Measured with immunoSEQ multiplex PCR; TCRdb has only the in-frame clones, and not every one. Among 7,200 or so clones listed, about 80% were seen once. The material was CD8+ T cells from peripheral blood, obtained before anti-PD-1 treatment. These receptors all stem from a human donor with melanoma. CDR3s leave out the opening cysteine and the closing phenylalanine or tryptophan.

v_gene: TRBV11-2; j_gene: TRBJ1-6; CDR3aa: ASSLAPNEVGSYNSPLH
v_gene: TRBV4-3; j_gene: TRBJ1-5; CDR3aa: ASSPGTATQPQH
v_gene: TRBV6-1; j_gene: TRBJ2-6; CDR3aa: ASSEDNSGANVLT
v_gene: TRBV11-3; j_gene: TRBJ1-6; CDR3aa: ASSTRDSSSYNSPLH
v_gene: TRBV19; j_gene: TRBJ1-1; CDR3aa: ASSIMNGGTEAF
v_gene: TRBV2; j_gene: TRBJ1-1; CDR3aa: ASSGRAPMMNTEAF
v_gene: TRBV6-5; j_gene: TRBJ2-5; CDR3aa: ASSFLAGGGETQY
v_gene: TRBV7-9; j_gene: TRBJ2-3; CDR3aa: ASSLSGGDPVTDTQY
v_gene: TRBV21-1; j_gene: TRBJ2-5; CDR3aa: ASSIGQARGETQY
v_gene: TRBV7-6; j_gene: TRBJ2-1; CDR3aa: ASSPIGVRGDYNEQF
v_gene: TRBV27; j_gene: TRBJ2-3; CDR3aa: ASSLSERTFTDTQY
v_gene: TRBV4-3; j_gene: TRBJ1-2; CDR3aa: ASSQEESGGYYGYT
v_gene: TRBV6-6; j_gene: TRBJ2-3; CDR3aa: ASSLYGLGGGTDTQY
v_gene: TRBV27; j_gene: TRBJ2-1; CDR3aa: ASSFSRGGKNEQF
v_gene: TRBV11-2; j_gene: TRBJ1-1; CDR3aa: ASSLGQGTIAEAF
v_gene: TRBV4-1; j_gene: TRBJ2-1; CDR3aa: ASSQEGSGSRYEQF
v_gene: TRBV5-1; j_gene: TRBJ2-7; CDR3aa: ASSLAGSSYEQY
v_gene: TRBV6-5; j_gene: TRBJ2-5; CDR3aa: ASSSSGGLQETQY